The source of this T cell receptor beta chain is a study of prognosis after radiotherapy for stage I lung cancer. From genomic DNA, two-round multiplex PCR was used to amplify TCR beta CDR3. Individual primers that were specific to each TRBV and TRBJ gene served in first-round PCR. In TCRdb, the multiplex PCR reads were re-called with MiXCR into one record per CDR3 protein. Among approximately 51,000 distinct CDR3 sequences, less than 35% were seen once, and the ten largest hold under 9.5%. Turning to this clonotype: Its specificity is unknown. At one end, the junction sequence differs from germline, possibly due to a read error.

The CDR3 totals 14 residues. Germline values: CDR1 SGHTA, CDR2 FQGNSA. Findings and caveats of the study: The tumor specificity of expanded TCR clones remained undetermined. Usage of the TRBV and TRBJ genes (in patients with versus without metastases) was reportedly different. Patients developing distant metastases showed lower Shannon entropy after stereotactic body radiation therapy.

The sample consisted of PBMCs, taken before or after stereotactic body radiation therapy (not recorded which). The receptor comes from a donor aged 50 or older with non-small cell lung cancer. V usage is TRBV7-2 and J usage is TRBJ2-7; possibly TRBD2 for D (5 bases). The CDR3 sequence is CASSLWTFPYEHYF. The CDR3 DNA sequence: TGTGCCAGCAGCCTCTGGACTTTTCCCTACGAGCATTACTTC.